The 28 T cell receptor beta chains listed next were all sequenced from one sample in a study of a mutant IDH1 vaccine in newly diagnosed glioma. Time point in this sample: week 23, last vaccination. Every vaccination contained 300 ug of the mutant IDH1 20-mer peptide and was paired with topical imiquimod. Antigen specificity for these receptors is unknown. Produced via immunoSEQ multiplex PCR; TCRdb's table is partial and in-frame only. This table holds some 80,000 clones, around 85% found once. The sample in question was PBMCs, obtained from a glioma patient whose treatment included an IDH1 peptide vaccine. These receptors were collected from a woman in her forties or fifties with glioma.

The chain carries TRBV29-1 and TRBJ1-1; D is uncertain. V lost 4 bases, J lost 6 bases, and 6 bases lay in between. CDR1 SQVTM and CDR2 ANQGSEA come from the germline V gene. The CDR3 is 10 amino acids. The CDR3 sequence: CSVAEAEAFF. DNA of the CDR3: TGCAGCGTTGCAGAAGCTGAAGCTTTCTTT. The full variable domain, its missing parts supplied by reference TRBV29-1 and TRBJ1-1, is SAVISQKPSRDICQRGTSLTIQCQVDSQVTMMFWYRQQPGQSLTLIATANQGSEATYESGFVIDKFPISRPNLTFSTLTVSNMSPEDSSIYLCSVAEAEAFFGQGTRLTVV.

The rearrangement joins TRBV28 to TRBJ2-4; TRBD1 is a possible D gene (5 bases). The ends were cut back, 6 bases at V and 3 bases at J, with 18 bases in the middle. CDR1 and CDR2 from the germline V gene are MDHEN and SYDVKM. The CDR3 sequence is 16 residues long. CDR3 coding DNA: TGTGCCAGCAGCCACCCAAGGGGCGGAAACAAAAACATTCAGTACTTC. Protein sequence: CASSHPRGGNKNIQYF.

The genes are TRBV7-3 and TRBJ2-1; D might be TRBD2 (5 bases). This CDR3 is 14 amino acids long. CDR1 and CDR2 (germline): SGHTA, FQGTGA. V was clipped by 2 bases and J by 9 bases, with 14 bases between them. CDR3: CASSLLEAGGEQFF. The CDR3 DNA follows: TGTGCCAGCAGCTTACTAGAGGCCGGAGGTGAGCAGTTCTTC. The whole variable domain, remainder taken from reference TRBV7-3 and TRBJ2-1, is GAGVSQTPSNKVTEKGKYVELRCDPISGHTALYWYRQSLGQGPEFLIYFQGTGAADDSGLPNDRFFAVRPEGSVSTLKIQRTERGDSAVYLCASSLLEAGGEQFFGPGTRLTVL.

The gene calls are TRBV7-9 and TRBJ2-3; 7 nucleotides align to TRBD2. Looked up from germline, CDR1 is SEHNR and CDR2 is FQNEAQ (reference sequence). The CDR3 totals 14 residues. Trimming took 5 bases from V and 8 from J; bases not matched to a gene: 10. CDR3 in DNA: TGTGCCAGCAGCATACCGTCGGGCGGGGGTACGCAGTATTTT. Translated: CASSIPSGGGTQYF.

The rearrangement links TRBV2 to TRBJ2-2; D is uncertain. Germline V lookup: CDR1 SNHLY, CDR2 FYNNEI. The V end was cut by 2 bases, the J end by 8 bases, with 12 bases between. The CDR3 totals 14 residues. The chain's CDR3 is CASSERAARGELFF. DNA for the CDR3: TGTGCCAGCAGTGAAAGGGCTGCCCGAGGGGAGCTGTTTTTT.

This clone has only one observation. The junction does not match germline at one end; this may be a read error. The V call is TRBV7-7, the J call TRBJ2-7, with TRBD2 matching 12 bases. This CDR3 has 14 amino acids. Germline CDR1 SSHAT, CDR2 FNYEAQ (reference sequence). In nucleotides, the CDR3 is TGTGCTAGCAGCCCTTCGACTAGCGGGGGTGAGCAGTACTTC. This gives the protein CASSPSTSGGEQYF.

This chain uses TRBV11-2 with TRBJ2-2; D remains ambiguous. Germline V gene sequence: CDR1 SGHAT, CDR2 FQNNGV. V was cut by 5 bases and J by 4 bases, with 11 bases left in between. The CDR3 runs to 14 residues. The CDR3 DNA is TGTGCCAGCAGCGAGACCGCCTCCACCGGGGAGCTGTTTTTT. The encoded protein is CASSETASTGELFF.

The DNA of the CDR3 is TGTGCCAGCAGTGAAAGGGCAGGGAGTCAGCCCCAGCATTTT. Translating gives CASSERAGSQPQHF. The chain carries TRBV6-5 and TRBJ1-5, with D maybe TRBD1 (5 bases). CDR3 length: 14 amino acids. Trimming removed 5 bases from V and 6 bases from J, with 14 bases in between. CDR1 is MNHEY and CDR2 is SVGAGI in the germline V gene.

The V gene is TRBV10-3, the J gene TRBJ2-7, with TRBD1 matching 7 bases. After removal of 3 bases from V and 2 bases from J, the junction contained 1 base not matched to a gene. CDR1 and CDR2 from the germline V gene are ENHRY and SYGVKD. This CDR3 region has 13 residues. CDR3 nucleotides: TGTGCCATCAGTGAAACAGGGGCCTACGAGCAGTACTTC. It encodes CAISETGAYEQYF.

This sequence joins TRBV5-1 and TRBJ2-1, with 7 bases identical to TRBD1. Trimming at V came to 4 bases and at J to 1 base, leaving 5 bases not matched to a gene. Germline values: CDR1 SGHRS, CDR2 YFSETQ. The CDR3 loop spans 15 amino acids. The CDR3 nucleotides are TGCGCCAGCAGCCCCCCGGGACAGTCCTACAATGAGCAGTTCTTC. Translating it yields CASSPPGQSYNEQFF. The entire variable domain, with the rest obtained from reference TRBV5-1 and TRBJ2-1, is as follows: KAGVTQTPRYLIKTRGQQVTLSCSPISGHRSVSWYQQTPGQGLQFLFEYFSETQRNKGNFPGRFSGRQFSNSRSEMNVSTLELGDSALYLCASSPPGQSYNEQFFGPGTRLTVL.

The gene calls are TRBV5-1 and TRBJ2-1; 7 positions match TRBD2. This CDR3 is built from 16 residues. The V and J ends lost 5 bases and 0 bases, in that order; junction bases with no gene match: 8. From germline, CDR1 is SGHRS and CDR2 YFSETQ. CDR3 sequence: CASSRTRLSSYNEQFF. The DNA of the CDR3 is TGCGCCAGCAGTCGGACTAGACTTAGCTCCTACAATGAGCAGTTCTTC.

The table lists this clone with a few counts. V is TRBV5-1 and J is TRBJ1-5; D remains ambiguous. Trimming left V 3 bases short and J 7 bases short, with 11 bases between. CDR3 length: 13 residues. Germline CDR1 and CDR2: SGHRS and YFSETQ. The CDR3 loop is CASSSDGEQPQHF. The CDR3 nucleotides are TGCGCCAGCAGCTCGGACGGTGAACAGCCCCAGCATTTT.

V gene TRBV9 combines with J gene TRBJ2-1, with a weak D call TRBD2 (5 bases). The germline V gene has CDR1 SGDLS and CDR2 YYNGEE. The CDR3 runs to 12 residues. Deletions cut 3 bases from V and 4 bases from J, with 5 bases between. CDR3 residues: CASSGTYNEQFF. In nucleotides, the CDR3 is TGTGCCAGCAGCGGGACTTACAATGAGCAGTTCTTC.

The genes are TRBV23-1 and TRBJ1-2; D remains unclear. TRBV23-1 is assigned to the ORF class and has an uncertain function. V was cut by 6 bases and J by 2 bases, with 16 bases left in between. CDR3 length: 15 amino acids. The CDR3 DNA follows: TGCGCCAGCAGACCATACAAAAGGAGGAACTATGGCTACACCTTC. Its translation: CASRPYKRRNYGYTF.

The chain couples TRBV5-1 to TRBJ1-3; D remains ambiguous. Germline V lookup: CDR1 SGHRS, CDR2 YFSETQ. The V end lost 4 bases, the J end lost 0 bases, and 8 bases lay between the germline ends. The CDR3 length is 14 residues. In nucleotides, the CDR3 is TGCGCCAGCAGCCCCGTGATCTCTGGAAACACCATATATTTT. It yields the protein CASSPVISGNTIYF.

The genes are TRBV2 and TRBJ2-3, with unresolved D. CDR1 and CDR2 (germline): SNHLY, FYNNEI. The V end lost 4 bases, the J end lost 2 bases, and 7 bases lay between the germline ends. The CDR3 runs to 13 residues. CDR3 residues: CASSGPFTDTQYF. CDR3 nucleotides: TGTGCCAGCAGTGGGCCCTTCACAGATACGCAGTATTTT.

The genes are TRBV12-1 and TRBJ2-3; the table calls TRBD1, which could not be checked here. TRBV12-1 counts as a pseudogene. The CDR3 runs 15 residues. This CDR3 is CASSQVLPSTDTQYF. CDR3 sequence (DNA): TGTGCCAGCAGCCAGGTATTACCTAGCACAGATACGCAGTATTTT.

V is TRBV9 and J is TRBJ2-1; 7 bases agree with TRBD1. Germline V gene sequence: CDR1 SGDLS, CDR2 YYNGEE. V dropped 2 bases and J dropped 7; count of bases not matched to a gene: 3. The CDR3 has 13 residues. The CDR3 region has the DNA TGTGCCAGCAGCGTGTCACAGGGGAATGAGCAGTTCTTC. Encoded protein: CASSVSQGNEQFF.

This clone has just a few counts. The rearrangement joins TRBV27 to TRBJ2-7, with 7 bases fitting TRBD1. The CDR3 is made up of 14 amino acids. CDR1 and CDR2 (germline): MNHEY, SMNVEV (reference sequence). Losses at the gene ends were 6 bases for V and 4 bases for J; bases not matched to a gene: 9. CDR3 DNA sequence: TGTGCCAGCAGACCGGGACAGAGCTTATACGAGCAGTACTTC. It is translated as CASRPGQSLYEQYF.

The V gene is TRBV28, the J gene TRBJ2-1, with 11 bases fitting TRBD2. Germline V gene lookup returns CDR1 MDHEN and CDR2 SYDVKM. Trimming cost V 7 bases and J 2 bases; bases outside gene matches: 4. The CDR3 has 15 amino acids. The CDR3 DNA sequence: TGTGCCAGCATCAATAGCGGGGGGGCCTACAATGAGCAGTTCTTC. Translation gives CASINSGGAYNEQFF.

V usage is TRBV10-3 and J usage is TRBJ2-7, with 8 bases fitting TRBD1. There are 15 residues in the CDR3. Losses at the gene ends were 5 bases for V and 3 bases for J; bases not matched to a gene: 9. The germline gives CDR1 ENHRY, CDR2 SYGVKD. The CDR3 reads CAISSPVQGDYEQYF. CDR3 DNA: TGTGCCATCAGTTCTCCCGTACAGGGGGACTACGAGCAGTACTTC.

The CDR3 here is CASNTGLGDTQYF. CDR3 sequence (DNA): TGTGCCAGCAACACAGGACTAGGAGATACGCAGTATTTT. The J gene is TRBJ2-3, the V gene TRBV5-6; the match to TRBD2 covers 7 bases. J gave up 5 bases and V 6 bases, and 6 bases lay outside the gene matches. Germline V CDR1 and CDR2: SGHDT, YYEEEE. The CDR3 totals 13 residues. Full variable domain (missing parts from reference TRBV5-6 and TRBJ2-3): DAGVTQSPTHLIKTRGQQVTLRCSPKSGHDTVSWYQQALGQGPQFIFQYYEEEERQRGNFPDRFSGHQFPNYSSELNVNALLLGDSALYLCASNTGLGDTQYFGPGTRLTVL.

In this sample, this clone turned up once. The chain employs TRBV6-5 and TRBJ2-7, with D possibly TRBD1 on 6 matching bases. The CDR3 is made up of 16 amino acids. Germline loops: CDR1 MNHEY, CDR2 SVGAGI. V was cut by 3 bases and J by 6 bases, with 21 bases left in between. Written as DNA, the CDR3 is TGTGCCAGCAGTTATAGTTTCCCCCGAGCCAGGGGCGAGCAGTACTTC. Its translation is CASSYSFPRARGEQYF.

This chain joins TRBV6-1 and TRBJ2-2; the D gene is possibly TRBD2 (6 bases). The germline V and J ends were trimmed by 4 bases and 3 bases, with 12 bases remaining between them. This CDR3 region has 15 residues. From germline, CDR1 is MNHNS and CDR2 SASEGT. The CDR3 protein is CASSGGGAHTGELFF. Written as DNA, the CDR3 is TGTGCCAGCAGTGGAGGCGGGGCGCACACCGGGGAGCTGTTTTTT.

The chain has TRBV18 and TRBJ2-1, with TRBD2 identical over 12 bases. Germline V CDR1 and CDR2: KGHSH, LQKENI. J lost 9 bases, V lost 6 bases, and 15 bases had no gene match. The CDR3 runs 17 residues. CDR3 nucleotides: TGTGCCAGCTCGCCTACCGATTGGACTAGCGGGATAGGTGAGCAGTTCTTC. Translating it yields CASSPTDWTSGIGEQFF.

The V call is TRBV4-2, the J call TRBJ1-3, with D possibly matching TRBD1 (5 bases). The length of the CDR3 is 15 residues. Germline CDR1 and CDR2: LGHNA and YNFKEQ. Between the trimmed V and J ends, which lost 1 base and 0 bases, there was a span of 7 bases. The CDR3 is CASSQGGNSGNTIYF. The CDR3 DNA reads TGTGCCAGCAGCCAAGGGGGGAACTCTGGAAACACCATATATTTT.

The chain couples TRBV7-9 to TRBJ2-5; TRBD2 agrees at 9 bases. The germline CDR1 and CDR2 sequences are SEHNR and FQNEAQ (reference sequence). The CDR3 covers 16 residues. After removal of 7 bases from V and 1 base from J, the junction contained 10 bases not matched to a gene. CDR3 sequence: CASTKGAGGLQETQYF. Written as DNA, the CDR3 is TGTGCCAGCACCAAAGGGGCGGGAGGGCTCCAAGAGACCCAGTACTTC.

The chain couples TRBV7-2 to TRBJ2-3, with TRBD2 matching over 11 bases. The CDR3 is made up of 15 amino acids. Germline CDR1 SGHTA, CDR2 FQGNSA. After removal of 1 base from V and 3 bases from J, the junction contained 0 bases not matched to a gene. The CDR3 coding sequence is TGTGCCAGCAGCTTAGTAGCGGGAGGGACAGATACGCAGTATTTT. This gives the protein CASSLVAGGTDTQYF.